This T cell receptor beta chain was profiled in a study of shared clonotypes between healthy human individuals. Study observations and caveats: It was observed that roughly 5.4% of naive CD4 clonotypes were shared across several donors. Only blood underwent sampling, and tissue repertoires likely differ. In having few donors, the study represented limited genetic and exposure-history diversity.

Per the germline V gene, CDR1 is MNHEY and CDR2 is SMNVEV (reference sequence). There are 18 residues in the CDR3. The junction had 13 bases not matched to a gene; V was cut back by 5 bases and J by 1 base. Clones were read by immunoSEQ multiplex PCR, and TCRdb kept only the in-frame ones, dropping some. The sample contains roughly 1.5 million clones, roughly 98% of which appear only once. With regard to this clone: Its antigen remains unidentified.

Each of the donors was a healthy adult who was HIV-negative and had not had a recent acute infection or vaccination. The V gene is TRBV27, the J gene TRBJ1-1; 10 nucleotides agree with TRBD1. This TCR came from a man aged 25 to 45 in good health. The sequencing sample was made of naive CD4+ T cells sorted from blood. Subset in this sample: CD45RA+ positively selected. The CDR3 nucleotides read TGTGCCAGCAGTCCCTCGTACCGACAGGGGGCTAAGAACACTGAAGCTTTCTTT. It translates to CASSPSYRQGAKNTEAFF.